This TCR beta chain was recorded in a study of glioma-infiltrating T cells after dendritic cell vaccination. Overall study context: Between the early 2000s and the early 2010s, patients got autologous tumor lysate-pulsed dendritic cell vaccines. Whole-study results and caveats: Patients with more pretreatment TILs had longer time to progression and survival.

Primers: 60 V beta forward and 13 J beta reverse. Measured with immunoSEQ multiplex PCR; TCRdb has only the in-frame clones, and not every one. The sample records 85,000 to 100,000 clones, 85% being singletons. Sample time point: after dendritic cell vaccination, including at tumor progression/relapse. No glioblastoma patient carried an isocitrate dehydrogenase mutation. This CDR3 has 15 amino acids. Per the germline V gene, CDR1 is KGHSH and CDR2 is LQKENI. V was trimmed by 0 bases and J by 8 bases, leaving 15 bases between them. As for this clone: As yet, its antigen is unknown.

Sequences were derived from blood, sampled after dendritic cell vaccination. This TCR was recovered from a human donor with glioblastoma. The V and J genes are TRBV18 and TRBJ2-3; possibly TRBD2 for D (5 bases). The CDR3: CASSPPAGEQGTQYF. CDR3 sequence (DNA): TGTGCCAGCTCACCACCGGCCGGGGAGCAAGGTACGCAGTATTTT.